The 23 T cell receptor beta chains below all came from one sample that was sequenced in a study of immune characterization of retroperitoneal liposarcoma. TCRdb analysed the PCR reads with MiXCR anew, one entry per CDR3 protein. There are 1,500 to 2,000 distinct CDR3 sequences in the sample; roughly 46% occur only once, and roughly 20% lies in the top ten. The sequencing sample was made of tumor tissue. The receptors stem from a female donor with retroperitoneal liposarcoma.

The gene calls are TRBV7-2 and TRBJ2-3; D perhaps matches TRBD2 (5 bases). Germline V gene sequence: CDR1 SGHTA, CDR2 FQGNSA. The CDR3 is made up of 14 amino acids. Trimming left V 2 bases short and J 2 bases short, with 8 bases between. The CDR3 region is CASSLTRDTDTQYF. The CDR3 region has the DNA TGTGCCAGCAGCTTAACGAGGGACACAGATACGCAGTATTTT.

This chain uses TRBV6-1 with TRBJ2-1; perhaps D is TRBD1 or TRBD2 (6 bases each). The J call could be wrong; TRBJ2-7 is a better fit for the DNA end. CDR1 is MNHNS and CDR2 is SASEGT in the germline V gene. This CDR3 is 15 amino acids long. Here the CDR3 DNA reads TGTGCCAGCAGTGAAGGGGGGGACACCACCTACGAGCAGTACTTC. Its translation is CASSEGGDTTYEQYF.

This clonotype is labeled as hyperexpanded (1% or more). The V gene is TRBV7-2, the J gene TRBJ2-5; 7 nucleotides agree with TRBD2. The DNA matches TRBJ2-7 better at its end, which makes the J call doubtful. This CDR3 has 14 residues. Germline V CDR1 and CDR2: SGHTA, FQGNSA. As DNA, the CDR3 is TGTGCCAGCAGCTTAGATCCTAGCGGCTACGAGCAGTACTTC. Its protein is CASSLDPSGYEQYF.

This chain connects TRBV7-6 to TRBJ2-1; D may match TRBD1 or TRBD2 (5 bases each). Near its end, the DNA agrees better with TRBJ2-7, so the J call may be wrong. The CDR3 covers 14 residues. Germline V gene data show CDR1 as SGHVS and CDR2 as FNYEAQ. The CDR3 bases are TGTGCCAGCCCCCGGGGCAGGGACTCCTACGAGCAGTACTTC. This gives the protein CASPRGRDSYEQYF.

Of note for this clonotype: At one end, the junction sequence differs from germline, possibly due to a read error. The CDR3 bases are TGTGCCAGCAAATCACTAGCGGGAGGGCCGGGTGAGAAGTTCTTC. Its translation: CASKSLAGGPGEKFF. The gene calls are TRBV6-6 and TRBJ2-1, with TRBD2 matching 13 bases. Germline CDR1 is MNHNY and CDR2 is SVGAGI (reference sequence). CDR3 length: 15 residues.

The V call is TRBV10-1, the J call TRBJ2-1; TRBD1 matches 7 bases. Judging by the DNA end, TRBJ2-7 fits better; the J call may be wrong. The germline CDR1 and CDR2 sequences are WNHNN and SYGVQD (reference sequence). The length of the CDR3 is 13 residues. The CDR3 protein is CASSDGGQDEQYF. CDR3 sequence (DNA): TGCGCCAGCAGTGACGGTGGACAGGACGAGCAGTACTTC.

The chain carries TRBV7-6 and TRBJ2-1; 8 bases match TRBD1. J lost 10 bases, V lost 6 bases, and 11 bases had no gene match. CDR3 length: 14 residues. The V gene's germline CDR1 is SGHVS and CDR2 FNYEAQ. In DNA form, the CDR3 reads TGTGCCAGCAGTACAGGGGGTTTGAGCTACGAGCAGTTCTTC. This translates into CASSTGGLSYEQFF.

This clonotype was counted only a few times. The V gene is TRBV27, the J gene TRBJ2-5; D not certain. The end of the DNA is better explained by TRBJ2-7, so the J call may be wrong. The CDR3 is 16 residues long. Germline V gene lookup returns CDR1 MNHEY and CDR2 SMNVEV (reference sequence). The CDR3 is CASSASPTIGAYEQYF. As DNA, the CDR3 is TGTGCCAGCAGTGCAAGCCCAACCATTGGGGCCTACGAGCAGTACTTC.

This clonotype is classed as large. The chain couples TRBV6-1 to TRBJ2-1, with D possibly TRBD1 on 5 matching bases. V was cut by 8 bases and J by 5 bases, with 13 bases left in between. The CDR3 has 13 amino acids. CDR1 MNHNS and CDR2 SASEGT come from the germline V gene. The DNA of the CDR3 is TGTGCCAGCGGATCAGGGCCACACAATGAGCAGTTCTTC. Residues: CASGSGPHNEQFF.

This clonotype was found a few times. The chain couples TRBV6-1 to TRBJ2-3, with 9 positions matching TRBD2. Germline-derived CDR1 and CDR2 are MNHNS and SASEGT. CDR3 length: 19 residues. V shed 6 bases and J 0 bases; nucleotides not matched to a gene: 16. Here the CDR3 reads CASSRLFGTSLLSTDTQYF. In nucleotides, the CDR3 is TGTGCCAGCAGCCGCCTTTTCGGGACTAGCCTATTAAGCACAGATACGCAGTATTTT.

The CDR3 nucleotides are TGCGCCAGCAGTGGTCTTGACAGCTCCTACAATGAGCAGTTCTTC. Its translation: CASSGLDSSYNEQFF. V usage is TRBV10-2 and J usage is TRBJ2-1, with D possibly TRBD1 on 5 matching bases. The germline gives CDR1 WSHSY, CDR2 SAAADI. V was pared by 4 bases and J by 0 bases, with 10 bases between. This CDR3 comprises 15 residues.

This clonotype was counted a single time. As DNA, the CDR3 is TGTGCCAGCAGTCGTCCCCTGGATCACAATGAGCAGTTCTTC. As protein: CASSRPLDHNEQFF. The rearrangement uses TRBV6-1 and TRBJ2-1; D uncertain. There are 14 residues in the CDR3. The germline V and J ends were trimmed by 5 bases and 5 bases, with 13 bases remaining between them. Germline V gene sequence: CDR1 MNHNS, CDR2 SASEGT.

This clonotype was seen a handful of times. CDR3 sequence (DNA): TGTGCCAGCAGCTTATTCGTGTCGACAGGCTACTCCTACGAGCAGTTCTTC. Protein sequence: CASSLFVSTGYSYEQFF. The chain couples TRBV7-2 to TRBJ2-1, with D possibly being TRBD1 (6 bases). Germline V CDR1 and CDR2: SGHTA, FQGNSA. The CDR3 runs to 17 residues. V was cut by 2 bases and J by 10 bases, with 24 bases left in between.

Relative to its sample, this clonotype is medium-sized. The J gene is TRBJ2-1, the V gene TRBV6-1; no reliable D call. The J call could be wrong; TRBJ2-7 is a better fit for the DNA end. This CDR3 has 14 amino acids. The germline V gene has CDR1 MNHNS and CDR2 SASEGT. CDR3 loop: CASSPRSPPYEQYF. As DNA, the CDR3 is TGTGCCAGCAGTCCACGGAGTCCACCCTACGAGCAGTACTTC.

The CDR3 nucleotides read TGTGCCAGCAGCAAAATGAGAGCCGGGACTTCGAGCTCCTACGAGCAGTACTTC. Protein sequence: CASSKMRAGTSSSYEQYF. The chain combines TRBV11-2 with TRBJ2-5; D perhaps matches TRBD2 (6 bases). The J call is in doubt because the DNA end fits TRBJ2-7 better. The V gene's germline CDR1 is SGHAT and CDR2 FQNNGV. The CDR3 spans 18 residues.

V and J are TRBV12-3 or TRBV12-4 and TRBJ2-5, with a tentative D call TRBD2 (5 bases). CDR3 length: 14 residues. With 7 bases removed from V and 5 bases from J, the gap between germline ends came to 17 bases. The CDR3 loop is CASTEDTGGETQYF. The CDR3 DNA is TGTGCCAGCACCGAAGATACGGGCGGGGAGACCCAGTACTTC.

This clonotype is classed as large. The chain combines TRBV6-1 with TRBJ2-7; 9 bases are shared with TRBD1. Per germline, CDR1 MNHNS and CDR2 SASEGT. With V trimmed by 2 bases and J by 0 bases, 8 bases remained unmatched. The CDR3 is made up of 17 amino acids. The CDR3 DNA follows: TGTGCCAGCAGTGAATATAACTGGGGACAGGGCTCCTACGAGCAGTACTTC. Translation: CASSEYNWGQGSYEQYF.

The chain uses TRBV4-1 and TRBJ2-7, with 15 bases that match TRBD2. CDR3 length: 21 amino acids. Germline trimming cut 1 base from V and 7 bases from J; bases unmatched to any gene: 20. The germline CDR1 and CDR2 sequences are MGHRA and YSYEKL. In DNA, the CDR3 is TGCGCCAGCAGCCAAGTAGGCGGACTAGCGGGAGGGAGTAGCTCCTACAATGAGCAGTACTTC. Protein: CASSQVGGLAGGSSSYNEQYF.

The sample holds a few counts of this clonotype. This chain joins TRBV6-1 and TRBJ2-1; possible D gene TRBD1, 5 bases. The J call is uncertain, as TRBJ2-7 better fits the DNA end. Germline loops: CDR1 MNHNS, CDR2 SASEGT. The CDR3 length is 12 residues. For the CDR3, the DNA is TGTGCCAGCCGGACGGACACCTACGAGCAGTACTTC. Its translation is CASRTDTYEQYF.

The genes are TRBV10-3 and TRBJ2-1; tentatively, D is TRBD1 or TRBD2 (6 bases each). Germline V lookup: CDR1 ENHRY, CDR2 SYGVKD. CDR3 length equals 14 residues. Trimming pared 4 bases from V and 6 bases from J, leaving 13 bases between. The CDR3 nucleotides read TGTGCCATCAGTGGGGGGGCGGCCCTCAATGAGCAGTTCTTC. Amino acid sequence: CAISGGAALNEQFF.

This clonotype was picked up a small number of times. The chain links TRBV6-1 to TRBJ2-1; D ambiguous. The CDR3 runs 15 residues. CDR1 is MNHNS and CDR2 is SASEGT in the germline V gene. V was trimmed by 5 bases and J by 7 bases, leaving 18 bases between them. The DNA for the CDR3 is TGTGCCAGCAGTCAGGCTACATACCGGCTTAATGAGCAGTTCTTC. Its translation: CASSQATYRLNEQFF.

This clonotype was seen more than once but under ten times. This chain connects TRBV27 to TRBJ2-1; no clear D gene. The germline V gene has CDR1 MNHEY and CDR2 SMNVEV (reference sequence). The CDR3 is 11 residues long. V was trimmed by 6 bases and J by 3 bases, leaving 3 bases between them. The CDR3 sequence is CASSRYNEQFF. In DNA form, the CDR3 reads TGTGCCAGCAGCCGCTACAATGAGCAGTTCTTC.

This chain joins TRBV6-8 and TRBJ2-1, with 7 bases that match TRBD1. The CDR3 spans 13 residues. Trimming cost V 5 bases and J 10 bases; bases outside gene matches: 8. The germline CDR1 and CDR2 sequences are MNHGY and SAAAGT. The CDR3 reads CASSQRTGSEQFF. In DNA, the CDR3 is TGTGCCAGCAGTCAACGGACAGGCAGCGAGCAGTTCTTC.